A selection of T cell receptor beta chains follows, all from one sample in a study of cytomegalovirus exposure and HLA in healthy donors. TCRdb's copy holds only in-frame clones and misses some; the assay was immunoSEQ multiplex PCR. The table includes some 110,000 clones, 70% to 90% detected once. Sequencing input: PBMCs. These receptors all come from a man younger than 35 in good health and CMV-seronegative. CDR3s leave out the opening cysteine and the closing phenylalanine or tryptophan. Each record gives: J gene, V gene, CDR3 protein.

TRBJ1-2 | TRBV14 | ASSQDRQGYGYT
TRBJ2-7 | TRBV5-4 | ASSHPGTRLYEQY
TRBJ1-1 | TRBV11-3 | ASSLDHLGEAF
TRBJ2-2 | TRBV11-2 | ASSWSAGGVTGELF
TRBJ1-1 | TRBV18 | ASSPLSPEAF
TRBJ1-4 | TRBV18 | ASSPTTGWASTNEKLF
TRBJ2-1 | TRBV28 | ASSPGQRSYNEQF
TRBJ1-3 | TRBV6-6 | ASSYGNQAPGNTIY
TRBJ1-5 | TRBV28 | ASRESGRGDNQPQH
TRBJ1-1 | TRBV19 | ASSIAPGGLGTEAF
TRBJ2-2 | TRBV6-5 | ASSFSARTGELF
TRBJ2-2 | TRBV6-5 | ASSYSRVSGELF
TRBJ2-1 | TRBV5-1 | ASSSWTSGGISYNEQF
TRBJ1-5 | TRBV25-1 | ASSVLPGWGNQPQH
TRBJ1-1 | TRBV4-3 | ASSQGDRASEAF
TRBJ2-3 | TRBV11-3 | ASSAGTGSTDTQY
TRBJ2-7 | TRBV5-1 | ASSFRQGQLSYEQY
TRBJ1-2 | TRBV27 | ASSLTQDLYGYT
TRBJ2-5 | TRBV7-9 | ASSPRTSGGARETQY
TRBJ2-2 | TRBV10-2 | ASSDRGWTGELF
TRBJ1-4 | TRBV19 | ASSRVTGTNEKLF
TRBJ2-7 | TRBV7-8 | ASSLDSPYEQY